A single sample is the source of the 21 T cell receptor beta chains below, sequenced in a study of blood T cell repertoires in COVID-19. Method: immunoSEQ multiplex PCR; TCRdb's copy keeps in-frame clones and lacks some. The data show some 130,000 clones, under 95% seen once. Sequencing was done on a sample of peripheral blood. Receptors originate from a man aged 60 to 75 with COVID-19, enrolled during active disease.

CDR3 nucleotide sequence: TGTGCCAGCAGTCTCCTCAGGGACTACGAGCAGTACTTC. Protein product: CASSLLRDYEQYF. The chain joins TRBV6-2 or TRBV6-3 to TRBJ2-7, with TRBD1 as a possible D gene (5 bases). The CDR3 extends over 13 amino acids. From germline, CDR1 is MNHEY and CDR2 SVGEGT. V lost 5 bases to trimming and J lost 3 bases, with 11 bases between them.

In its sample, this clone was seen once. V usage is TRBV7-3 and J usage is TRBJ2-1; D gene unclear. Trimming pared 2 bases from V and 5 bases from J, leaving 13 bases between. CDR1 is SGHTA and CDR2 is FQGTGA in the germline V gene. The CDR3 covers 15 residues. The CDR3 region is CASSLEHARHNEQFF. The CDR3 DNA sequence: TGTGCCAGCAGCTTAGAGCACGCCCGCCACAATGAGCAGTTCTTC.

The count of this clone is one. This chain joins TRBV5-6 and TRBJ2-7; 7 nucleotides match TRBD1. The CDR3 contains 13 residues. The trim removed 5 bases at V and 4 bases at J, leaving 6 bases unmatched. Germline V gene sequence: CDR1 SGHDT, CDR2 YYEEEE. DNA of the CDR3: TGTGCCAGCAGTACAGGGGTCACGTACGAGCAGTACTTC. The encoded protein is CASSTGVTYEQYF.

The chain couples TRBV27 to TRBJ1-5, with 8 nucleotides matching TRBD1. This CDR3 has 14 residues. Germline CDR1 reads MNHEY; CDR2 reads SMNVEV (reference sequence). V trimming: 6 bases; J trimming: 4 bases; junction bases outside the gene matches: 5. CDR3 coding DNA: TGTGCCAGCAGGGGGACAGGAACTAATCAGCCCCAGCATTTT. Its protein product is CASRGTGTNQPQHF.

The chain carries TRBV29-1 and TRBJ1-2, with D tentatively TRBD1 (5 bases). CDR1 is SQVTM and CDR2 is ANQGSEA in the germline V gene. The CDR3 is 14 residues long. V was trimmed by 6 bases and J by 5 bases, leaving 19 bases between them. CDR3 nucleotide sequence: TGCAGCGTAGCCCCGAAGGGGTCGGAGTATGGCTACACCTTC. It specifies CSVAPKGSEYGYTF.

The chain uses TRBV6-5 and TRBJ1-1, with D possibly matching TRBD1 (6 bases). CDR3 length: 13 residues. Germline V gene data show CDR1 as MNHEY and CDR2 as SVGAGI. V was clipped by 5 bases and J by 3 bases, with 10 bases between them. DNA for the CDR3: TGTGCCAGCAGTAGCCGACAGGACACTGAAGCTTTCTTT. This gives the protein CASSSRQDTEAFF.

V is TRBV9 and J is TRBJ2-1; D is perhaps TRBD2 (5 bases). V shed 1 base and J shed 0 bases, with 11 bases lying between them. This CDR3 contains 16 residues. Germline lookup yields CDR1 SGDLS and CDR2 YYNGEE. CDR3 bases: TGTGCCAGCAGCGTACGGGGAGCGACCTCCTACAATGAGCAGTTCTTC. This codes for CASSVRGATSYNEQFF.

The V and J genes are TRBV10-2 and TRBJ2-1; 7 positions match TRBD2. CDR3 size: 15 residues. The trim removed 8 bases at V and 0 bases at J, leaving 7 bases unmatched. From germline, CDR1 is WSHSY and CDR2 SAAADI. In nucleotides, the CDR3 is TGCGCCAGCGCGGGGGAGACGAGCTCCTACAATGAGCAGTTCTTC. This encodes CASAGETSSYNEQFF.

In DNA form, the CDR3 reads TGTGCCAGCAGCCTTAGCACAGATACGCAGTATTTT. Translation gives CASSLSTDTQYF. V usage is TRBV5-5 and J usage is TRBJ2-3, with D unclear. The V and J ends lost 4 bases and 0 bases respectively, with 3 bases between them. The CDR3 length is 12 residues. Germline CDR1 reads SGHKS; CDR2 reads YYEKEE (reference sequence).

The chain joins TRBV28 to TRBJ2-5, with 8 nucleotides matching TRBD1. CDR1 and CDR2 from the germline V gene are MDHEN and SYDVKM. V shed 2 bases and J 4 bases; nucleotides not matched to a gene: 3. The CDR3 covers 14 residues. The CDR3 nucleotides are TGTGCCAGCAGTTTACAGGGGGCAGGAGAGACCCAGTACTTC. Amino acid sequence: CASSLQGAGETQYF. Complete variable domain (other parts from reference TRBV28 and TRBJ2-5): DVKVTQSSRYLVKRTGEKVFLECVQDMDHENMFWYRQDPGLGLRLIYFSYDVKMKEKGDIPEGYSVSREKKERFSLILESASTNQTSMYLCASSLQGAGETQYFGPGTRLLVL.

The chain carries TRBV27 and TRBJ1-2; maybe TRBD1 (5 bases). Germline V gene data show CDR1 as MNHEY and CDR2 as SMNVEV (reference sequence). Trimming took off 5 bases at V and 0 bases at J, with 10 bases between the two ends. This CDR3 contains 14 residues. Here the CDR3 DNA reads TGTGCCAGCAGTCCCCTGACAGCTAACTATGGCTACACCTTC. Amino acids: CASSPLTANYGYTF.

The CDR3 protein is CASSEALGEQETQYF. The CDR3 DNA follows: TGTGCCAGCAGCGAAGCCCTCGGGGAACAAGAGACCCAGTACTTC. The V call is TRBV7-6, the J call TRBJ2-5; possible D gene TRBD2, 5 bases. The V gene lost 5 bases and the J gene lost 2 bases, with 15 bases spanning the gap. CDR1 is SGHVS and CDR2 is FNYEAQ in the germline V gene. The CDR3 totals 15 residues. Looking up the rest from reference TRBV7-6 and TRBJ2-5 gives the full variable domain: GAGVSQSPRYKVTKRGQDVALRCDPISGHVSLYWYRQALGQGPEFLTYFNYEAQQDKSGLPNDRFSAERPEGSISTLTIQRTEQRDSAMYRCASSEALGEQETQYFGPGTRLLVL.

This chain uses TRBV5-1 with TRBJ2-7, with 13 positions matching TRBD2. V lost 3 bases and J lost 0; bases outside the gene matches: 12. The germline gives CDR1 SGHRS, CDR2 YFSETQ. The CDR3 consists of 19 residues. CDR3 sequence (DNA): TGCGCCAGCAGCTCCCGGTCGACTGGGACTAGCGGGATCTCCTACGAGCAGTACTTC. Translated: CASSSRSTGTSGISYEQYF. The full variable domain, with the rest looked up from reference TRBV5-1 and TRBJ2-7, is KAGVTQTPRYLIKTRGQQVTLSCSPISGHRSVSWYQQTPGQGLQFLFEYFSETQRNKGNFPGRFSGRQFSNSRSEMNVSTLELGDSALYLCASSSRSTGTSGISYEQYFGPGTRLTVT.

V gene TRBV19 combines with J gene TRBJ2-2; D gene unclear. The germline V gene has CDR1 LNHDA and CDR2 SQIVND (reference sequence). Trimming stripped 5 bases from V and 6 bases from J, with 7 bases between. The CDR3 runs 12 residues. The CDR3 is CASSPVPGELFF. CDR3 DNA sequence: TGTGCCAGTAGTCCTGTTCCCGGGGAGCTGTTTTTT. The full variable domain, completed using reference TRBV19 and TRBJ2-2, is DGGITQSPKYLFRKEGQNVTLSCEQNLNHDAMYWYRQDPGQGLRLIYYSQIVNDFQKGDIAEGYSVSREKKESFPLTVTSAQKNPTAFYLCASSPVPGELFFGEGSRLTVL.

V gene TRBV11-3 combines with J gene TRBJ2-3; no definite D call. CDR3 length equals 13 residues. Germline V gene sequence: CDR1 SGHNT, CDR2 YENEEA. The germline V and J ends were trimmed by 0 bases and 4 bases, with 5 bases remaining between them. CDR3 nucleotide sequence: TGTGCCAGCAGCTTAGATAGCCCAGATACGCAGTATTTT. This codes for CASSLDSPDTQYF. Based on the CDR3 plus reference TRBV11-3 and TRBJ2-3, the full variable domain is EAGVVQSPRYKIIEKKQPVAFWCNPISGHNTLYWYLQNLGQGPELLIRYENEEAVDDSQLPKDRFSAERLKGVDSTLKIQPAELGDSAVYLCASSLDSPDTQYFGPGTRLTVL.

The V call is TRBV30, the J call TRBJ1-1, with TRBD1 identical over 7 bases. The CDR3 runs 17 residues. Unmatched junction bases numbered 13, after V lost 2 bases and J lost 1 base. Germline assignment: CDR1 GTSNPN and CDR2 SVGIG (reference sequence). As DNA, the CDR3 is TGTGCCTGGAGTTGGGGAAACCACAGGGGCTGGAACACTGAAGCTTTCTTT. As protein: CAWSWGNHRGWNTEAFF. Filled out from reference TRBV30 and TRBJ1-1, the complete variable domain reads SQTIHQWPATLVQPVGSPLSLECTVEGTSNPNLYWYRQAAGRGLQLLFYSVGIGQISSEVPQNLSASRPQDRQFILSSKKLLLSDSGFYLCAWSWGNHRGWNTEAFFGQGTRLTVV.

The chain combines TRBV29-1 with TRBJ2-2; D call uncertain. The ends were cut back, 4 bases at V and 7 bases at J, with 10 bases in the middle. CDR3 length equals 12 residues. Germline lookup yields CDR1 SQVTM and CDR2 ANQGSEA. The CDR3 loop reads CSVGQNDGELFF. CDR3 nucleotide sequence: TGCAGCGTTGGGCAGAATGACGGGGAGCTGTTTTTT.

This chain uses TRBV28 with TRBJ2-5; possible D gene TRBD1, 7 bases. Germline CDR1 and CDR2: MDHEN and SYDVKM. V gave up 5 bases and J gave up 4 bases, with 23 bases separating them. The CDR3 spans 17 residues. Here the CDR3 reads CASSISQGGDGGETQYF. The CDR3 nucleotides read TGTGCCAGCAGTATATCCCAGGGGGGAGATGGGGGAGAGACCCAGTACTTC. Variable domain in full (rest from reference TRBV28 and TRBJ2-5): DVKVTQSSRYLVKRTGEKVFLECVQDMDHENMFWYRQDPGLGLRLIYFSYDVKMKEKGDIPEGYSVSREKKERFSLILESASTNQTSMYLCASSISQGGDGGETQYFGPGTRLLVL.

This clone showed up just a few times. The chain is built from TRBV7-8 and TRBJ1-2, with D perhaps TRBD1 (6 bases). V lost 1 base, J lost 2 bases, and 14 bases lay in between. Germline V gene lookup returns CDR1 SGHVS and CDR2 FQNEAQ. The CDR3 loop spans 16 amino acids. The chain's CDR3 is CASSLVAGATNYGYTF. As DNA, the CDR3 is TGTGCCAGCAGCTTAGTCGCGGGGGCAACAAACTATGGCTACACCTTC. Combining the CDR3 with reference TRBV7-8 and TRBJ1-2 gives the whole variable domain GAGVSQSPRYKVAKRGQDVALRCDPISGHVSLFWYQQALGQGPEFLTYFQNEAQLDKSGLPSDRFFAERPEGSVSTLKIQRTQQEDSAVYLCASSLVAGATNYGYTFGSGTRLTVV.

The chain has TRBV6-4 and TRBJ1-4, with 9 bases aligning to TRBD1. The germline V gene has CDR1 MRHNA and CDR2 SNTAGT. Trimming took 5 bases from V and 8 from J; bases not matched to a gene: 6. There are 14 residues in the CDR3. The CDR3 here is CASSSDRGSEKLFF. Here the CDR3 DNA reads TGTGCCAGCAGTTCGGACAGGGGAAGCGAAAAACTGTTTTTT.

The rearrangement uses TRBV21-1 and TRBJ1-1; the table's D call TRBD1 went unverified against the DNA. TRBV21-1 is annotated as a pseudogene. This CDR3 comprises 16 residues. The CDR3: CASRWASGQLPTEAFF. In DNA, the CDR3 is TGTGCCAGCCGATGGGCTTCGGGACAGTTGCCCACTGAAGCTTTCTTT.